The source of this T cell receptor (beta chain) is a study of OX40 agonist ivuxolimab in advanced cancers. About the study: Clinicians treated patients with ivuxolimab, an agonistic anti-OX40 (CD134) antibody. The diagnoses of dose-escalation patients were hepatocellular carcinoma, melanoma, renal cell or head and neck cancer. Study findings and constraints: The study observed clonal expansion of CD4+ and CD8+ blood T cells by week 6 at 0.1 to 3.0 mg/kg. Among the lowest peripheral clonal expansion occurred in 0.1-3.0 mg/kg partial responders.

Concerning this clone itself: Its specificity is unknown.

Germline V CDR1 and CDR2: LNHNV, YYDKDF (reference sequence). With 1 base removed from V and 7 bases from J, the gap between germline ends came to 7 bases. This CDR3 comprises 12 residues. The data were produced by immunoSEQ multiplex PCR, yet TCRdb's version contains in-frame clones alone and is incomplete. This sample has tens of thousands of clones, with approximately 79% found just once. This receptor was taken from an adult with an advanced solid tumor such as melanoma, head and neck, liver or kidney cancer. The sequencing used CD4+ or CD8+ T cells sorted from blood, collected in a trial of the OX40 agonist ivuxolimab. This chain connects TRBV15 to TRBJ2-5; TRBD2 might be the D (5 bases). The CDR3 nucleotides are TGTGCCACCAGCAGAGTCCGGGGGACCCAGTACTTC. Encoded protein: CATSRVRGTQYF.